These 14 T cell receptor beta chains came from one sample sequenced in a study of OX40 agonist ivuxolimab in advanced cancers. Only in-frame clones appear in the TCRdb table, and some are missing; sequencing was by immunoSEQ multiplex PCR. The table records several thousand clones, 94% of them present only once. The sequenced sample was CD4+ or CD8+ T cells sorted from blood, obtained in a trial of the OX40 agonist ivuxolimab. These receptors came from an adult with an advanced solid tumor such as melanoma, head and neck, liver or kidney cancer.

The rearrangement joins TRBV2 to TRBJ1-4, with D hard to call. The CDR3 has 12 amino acids. Germline V gene sequence: CDR1 SNHLY, CDR2 FYNNEI. Trimming removed 8 bases from V and 11 bases from J, with 15 bases in between. Here the CDR3 reads CASRALFKKLFF. In DNA form, the CDR3 reads TGTGCCAGCCGAGCATTATTTAAGAAACTGTTTTTT.

The chain combines TRBV29-1 with TRBJ1-3, with D possibly TRBD1 on 6 matching bases. The CDR3 totals 12 residues. The V gene lost 6 bases and the J gene lost 2 bases, with 8 bases spanning the gap. Germline V lookup: CDR1 SQVTM, CDR2 ANQGSEA. CDR3 loop: CSVGDTGNTIYF. CDR3 coding DNA: TGCAGCGTAGGGGACACTGGAAACACCATATATTTT.

This clone appeared once. The V and J genes are TRBV6-1 and TRBJ2-1; D gene uncertain. The CDR3 runs 13 residues. Looked up from germline, CDR1 is MNHNS and CDR2 is SASEGT. The V gene lost 3 bases and the J gene lost 4 bases, with 7 bases spanning the gap. The CDR3 region is CASSDGLYNEQFF. The DNA of the CDR3 is TGTGCCAGCAGTGACGGGCTTTACAATGAGCAGTTCTTC.

The chain combines TRBV5-4 with TRBJ2-1, with D perhaps TRBD2 (5 bases). Germline CDR1 SGHNT, CDR2 YYREEE (reference sequence). The CDR3 loop spans 13 amino acids. With 4 bases removed from V and 9 bases from J, the gap between germline ends came to 14 bases. The CDR3 spells CASSETRTAEQFF. For the CDR3, the DNA is TGTGCCAGCAGCGAAACTAGAACTGCTGAGCAGTTCTTC.

CDR3 coding DNA: TGTGCCAGCAGTTTACGGGGGACCCAGCAGTTCTTC. This codes for CASSLRGTQQFF. The chain has TRBV28 and TRBJ2-1, with a weak D call TRBD2 (6 bases). V was pared by 2 bases and J by 11 bases, with 10 bases between. This CDR3 region has 12 residues. Germline CDR1 MDHEN, CDR2 SYDVKM.

This chain joins TRBV6-5 and TRBJ1-6; no definite D call. Germline assignment: CDR1 MNHEY and CDR2 SVGAGI. This CDR3 region has 16 residues. The germline V and J ends were trimmed by 0 bases and 8 bases, with 14 bases remaining between them. CDR3: CASSYSTAPRDSPLHF. CDR3 nucleotide sequence: TGTGCCAGCAGTTACTCGACTGCCCCTAGGGATTCACCCCTCCACTTT.

The chain has TRBV6-1 and TRBJ2-7; tentatively, D is TRBD1 (5 bases). Trimming removed 6 bases from V and 3 bases from J, with 15 bases in between. The CDR3 is made up of 14 amino acids. Germline lookup yields CDR1 MNHNS and CDR2 SASEGT. CDR3 DNA: TGTGCCAGCAGACAGGAACCCGCCGTCTACGAGCAGTACTTC. It codes for CASRQEPAVYEQYF.

The chain couples TRBV11-2 to TRBJ1-1; D might be TRBD1 (5 bases). In germline, CDR1 is SGHAT, CDR2 FQNNGV. Trimming pared 4 bases from V and 1 base from J, leaving 7 bases between. CDR3 length: 13 amino acids. CDR3 DNA: TGTGCCAGCAGCTCAGACAGGAACACTGAAGCTTTCTTT. This codes for CASSSDRNTEAFF.

The chain uses TRBV6-6 and TRBJ1-5; D remains unclear. This CDR3 spans 12 amino acids. CDR1 and CDR2 from the germline V gene are MNHNY and SVGAGI (reference sequence). Trimming pared 6 bases from V and 2 bases from J, leaving 5 bases between. In nucleotides, the CDR3 is TGTGCCAGCAGGTCCGGCAATCAGCCCCAGCATTTT. Protein: CASRSGNQPQHF.

This clone was seen only once. This chain links TRBV6-5 with TRBJ2-2; 9 bases align to TRBD1. The length of the CDR3 is 15 residues. V lost 7 bases, J lost 6 bases, and 9 bases stayed unmatched. CDR1 is MNHEY, CDR2 SVGAGI, per germline. CDR3 bases: TGTGCCAGCAAACTGACAGGGGGAATTGCCGGGGAGCTGTTTTTT. Its protein product is CASKLTGGIAGELFF.

The chain combines TRBV9 with TRBJ1-2, with D hard to call. Trimming pared 3 bases from V and 4 bases from J, leaving 13 bases between. Germline loops: CDR1 SGDLS, CDR2 YYNGEE. This CDR3 contains 14 residues. CDR3 region: CASSAGWESYGYTF. Written as DNA, the CDR3 is TGTGCCAGCAGCGCTGGATGGGAAAGCTATGGCTACACCTTC.

The rearrangement uses TRBV5-1 and TRBJ2-3, with D perhaps TRBD2 (5 bases). The germline gives CDR1 SGHRS, CDR2 YFSETQ. With 7 bases removed from V and 0 bases from J, the gap between germline ends came to 15 bases. The CDR3 is 15 amino acids. CDR3 DNA: TGCGCCAGCTGCGTCGAGGGCCCTAGCACAGATACGCAGTATTTT. Its translation: CASCVEGPSTDTQYF. Using reference TRBV5-1 and TRBJ2-3 for the parts outside the CDR3, the full variable domain is KAGVTQTPRYLIKTRGQQVTLSCSPISGHRSVSWYQQTPGQGLQFLFEYFSETQRNKGNFPGRFSGRQFSNSRSEMNVSTLELGDSALYLCASCVEGPSTDTQYFGPGTRLTVL.

The chain combines TRBV19 with TRBJ2-7; D is possibly TRBD2 (5 bases). The V gene lost 0 bases and the J gene lost 2 bases, with 8 bases spanning the gap. Germline CDR1 and CDR2: LNHDA and SQIVND (reference sequence). The CDR3 sequence is 14 residues long. The CDR3 reads CASSIEGLPYEQYF. For the CDR3, the DNA is TGTGCCAGTAGTATAGAAGGACTTCCCTACGAGCAGTACTTC.

The chain uses TRBV7-3 and TRBJ2-1; D is ambiguous. The CDR3 sequence is 14 residues long. The germline V gene has CDR1 SGHTA and CDR2 FQGTGA. V gave up 1 base and J gave up 5 bases, with 9 bases separating them. Here the CDR3 reads CASSLIGSNNEQFF. CDR3 coding DNA: TGTGCCAGCAGCTTAATTGGCAGCAACAATGAGCAGTTCTTC.